The rows below give T cell receptor beta chains drawn from one sample of a study of blood T cell repertoires in COVID-19. Sequencing was performed with immunoSEQ multiplex PCR; in TCRdb, only in-frame clones are kept and a portion is missing. In the table there are about 140,000 clones, about 90% of which are singletons. The sample was peripheral blood. Receptors were obtained from a woman aged 45-60 years with acute or convalescent COVID-19. Both conserved end residues are part of each CDR3. The D gene is left open where the match is weak. Not all rows give a size; the values are once, few, many and, for expanded clones, a class.

size: .
D: TRBD1
J: TRBJ1-5
V: TRBV5-8
length: 14
CDR3: CASSLDRGNQPQHF
DNA: TGTGCCAGCAGCTTGGACAGGGGAAATCAGCCCCAGCATTTT

size: .
D: .
J: TRBJ2-2
V: TRBV7-6
length: 15
CDR3: CASSLRGRGTGELFF
DNA: TGTGCCAGCAGCCTAAGGGGGCGGGGCACCGGGGAGCTGTTTTTT

size: once
D: TRBD1
J: TRBJ1-2
V: TRBV2
length: 15
CDR3: CASSGGTGPLVGYTF
DNA: TGTGCCAGCAGTGGAGGGACAGGACCTTTAGTTGGCTACACCTTC

size: .
D: TRBD1
J: TRBJ1-5
V: TRBV28
length: 15
CDR3: CASRLPDRARQPQHF
DNA: TGTGCCAGCAGACTCCCCGACAGGGCGAGGCAGCCCCAGCATTTT

size: .
D: .
J: TRBJ2-7
V: TRBV19
length: 16
CDR3: CASSPPPGLSRYEQYF
DNA: TGTGCCAGTAGTCCTCCGCCGGGACTTAGTCGTTACGAGCAGTACTTC

size: .
D: .
J: TRBJ1-2
V: TRBV3-1/TRBV3-2
length: 14
CDR3: CASSQGGESYGYTF
DNA: TGTGCCAGCAGCCAAGGGGGGGAGAGCTATGGCTACACCTTC

size: .
D: .
J: TRBJ2-3
V: TRBV19
length: 17
CDR3: CASSTRTGWGGTDTQYF
DNA: TGTGCCAGTAGTACGAGGACAGGCTGGGGGGGCACAGATACGCAGTATTTT

size: .
D: .
J: TRBJ2-3
V: TRBV19
length: 15
CDR3: CASSGTAASTDTQYF
DNA: TGTGCCAGTAGTGGTACAGCAGCTAGCACAGATACGCAGTATTTT

size: .
D: .
J: TRBJ1-5
V: TRBV18
length: 13
CDR3: CASSPGRDQPQHF
DNA: TGTGCCAGCTCACCCGGCAGGGATCAGCCCCAGCATTTT

size: .
D: .
J: TRBJ1-1
V: TRBV4-2
length: 12
CDR3: CASSQDTGEAFF
DNA: TGTGCCAGCAGCCAAGATACAGGGGAAGCTTTCTTT

size: .
D: .
J: TRBJ1-1
V: TRBV5-1
length: 13
CDR3: CASQTPRGTEAFF
DNA: TGCGCCAGCCAAACCCCCAGGGGCACTGAAGCTTTCTTT

size: .
D: TRBD1
J: TRBJ1-3
V: TRBV5-1
length: 16
CDR3: CASTTGAPASGNTIYF
DNA: TGCGCCAGCACCACAGGGGCGCCGGCCTCTGGAAACACCATATATTTT

size: .
D: .
J: TRBJ2-5
V: TRBV6-2/TRBV6-3
length: 12
CDR3: CASSSGEETQYF
DNA: TGTGCCAGCAGTTCGGGGGAGGAGACCCAGTACTTC

size: .
D: TRBD1
J: TRBJ1-3
V: TRBV9
length: 16
CDR3: CASSPRPGQGGNTIYF
DNA: TGTGCCAGCAGCCCGCGCCCGGGACAGGGAGGAAACACCATATATTTT

size: once
D: TRBD1
J: TRBJ2-2
V: TRBV18
length: 15
CDR3: CASSPGTGNTGELFF
DNA: TGTGCCAGCTCACCAGGGACAGGGAACACCGGGGAGCTGTTTTTT

size: .
D: TRBD1
J: TRBJ2-7
V: TRBV6-5
length: 14
CDR3: CASSRDRGSYEQYF
DNA: TGTGCCAGCAGTCGAGACAGGGGGTCCTACGAGCAGTACTTC

size: .
D: TRBD1
J: TRBJ1-2
V: TRBV28
length: 14
CDR3: CASSFGDRGFGYTF
DNA: TGTGCCAGCAGTTTTGGAGACAGGGGTTTCGGCTACACCTTC

size: .
D: .
J: TRBJ2-2
V: TRBV27
length: 11
CDR3: CASSMRGELFF
DNA: TGTGCCAGCAGCATGCGCGGGGAGCTGTTTTTT

size: .
D: .
J: TRBJ2-5
V: TRBV5-8
length: 13
CDR3: CASSFPGQETQYF
DNA: TGTGCCAGCAGCTTCCCGGGGCAAGAGACCCAGTACTTC

size: .
D: .
J: TRBJ2-7
V: TRBV30
length: 12
CDR3: CAWSVGGYEQYF
DNA: TGTGCCTGGAGTGTGGGGGGCTACGAGCAGTACTTC

size: .
D: TRBD2
J: TRBJ2-5
V: TRBV7-6
length: 17
CDR3: CASKLTPGGRAMETQYF
DNA: TGTGCCAGCAAGCTAACACCCGGCGGGAGGGCCATGGAGACCCAGTACTTC

size: .
D: .
J: TRBJ1-2
V: TRBV29-1
length: 15
CDR3: CSVEGGVGDNYGYTF
DNA: TGCAGCGTTGAAGGGGGGGTTGGAGATAACTATGGCTACACCTTC

size: .
D: .
J: TRBJ1-5
V: TRBV10-3
length: 13
CDR3: CATTGSLDQPQHF
DNA: TGTGCCACAACCGGGAGTTTGGACCAGCCCCAGCATTTT

size: .
D: .
J: TRBJ1-3
V: TRBV9
length: 15
CDR3: CASSVAGAVGNTIYF
DNA: TGTGCCAGCAGCGTAGCTGGGGCAGTGGGAAACACCATATATTTT

size: .
D: TRBD2
J: TRBJ2-1
V: TRBV15
length: 13
CDR3: CATSSHTSDEQFF
DNA: TGTGCCACCAGCAGCCACACTAGCGATGAGCAGTTCTTC

size: few
D: .
J: TRBJ2-1
V: TRBV2
length: 13
CDR3: CASSSDSGNEQFF
DNA: TGTGCCAGCAGCTCCGATAGCGGAAATGAGCAGTTCTTC

size: .
D: .
J: TRBJ1-3
V: TRBV27
length: 16
CDR3: CASSLSIGGGGNTIYF
DNA: TGTGCCAGCAGTTTATCGATCGGGGGTGGTGGAAACACCATATATTTT

size: .
D: .
J: TRBJ1-1
V: TRBV5-4
length: 13
CDR3: CASSYPGGTEAFF
DNA: TGTGCCAGCAGCTATCCGGGAGGCACTGAAGCTTTCTTT

size: once
D: .
J: TRBJ2-1
V: TRBV7-9
length: 11
CDR3: CASTRDIEQFF
DNA: TGTGCCAGCACTAGGGACATAGAGCAGTTCTTC

size: .
D: TRBD1
J: TRBJ1-4
V: TRBV15
length: 17
CDR3: CATSRPPTGGDNEKLFF
DNA: TGTGCCACCAGCAGACCACCGACAGGGGGCGATAATGAAAAACTGTTTTTT

size: once
D: .
J: TRBJ1-5
V: TRBV15
length: 14
CDR3: CATSRAISNQPQHF
DNA: TGTGCCACCAGTCGAGCCATTAGCAATCAGCCCCAGCATTTT

size: .
D: .
J: TRBJ1-1
V: TRBV9
length: 14
CDR3: CASSVSGVNTEAFF
DNA: TGTGCCAGCAGCGTAAGCGGGGTGAACACTGAAGCTTTCTTT

size: .
D: .
J: TRBJ1-6
V: TRBV18
length: 15
CDR3: CASSPGRVLSSPLHF
DNA: TGTGCCAGCTCACCGGGCAGGGTTTTAAGTTCACCCCTCCACTTT

size: .
D: .
J: TRBJ1-1
V: TRBV18
length: 14
CDR3: CASSPGAVNTEAFF
DNA: TGTGCCAGCTCACCAGGGGCGGTGAACACTGAAGCTTTCTTT

size: few
D: .
J: TRBJ1-2
V: TRBV24-1
length: 16
CDR3: CATSDSSPPTNYGYTF
DNA: TGTGCCACCAGTGATAGCTCACCGCCTACTAACTATGGCTACACCTTC

size: .
D: TRBD1
J: TRBJ2-5
V: TRBV5-6
length: 17
CDR3: CASSIHHQGAEGETQYF
DNA: TGTGCCAGCAGCATACATCATCAGGGGGCTGAAGGGGAGACCCAGTACTTC